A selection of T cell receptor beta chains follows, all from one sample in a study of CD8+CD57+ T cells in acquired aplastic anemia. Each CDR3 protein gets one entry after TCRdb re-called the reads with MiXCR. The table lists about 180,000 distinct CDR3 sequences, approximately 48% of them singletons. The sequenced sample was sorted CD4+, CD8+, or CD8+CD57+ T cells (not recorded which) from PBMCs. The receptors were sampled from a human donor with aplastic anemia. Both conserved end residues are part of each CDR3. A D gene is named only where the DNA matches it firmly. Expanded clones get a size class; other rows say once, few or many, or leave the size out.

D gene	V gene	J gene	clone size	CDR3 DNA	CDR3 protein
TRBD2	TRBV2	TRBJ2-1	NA	TGTGCCAGCGTAGAAGGGACTAGTAGTTACAATGAGCAGTTCTTC	CASVEGTSSYNEQFF
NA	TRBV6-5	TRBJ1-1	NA	TGTGCCAGCAGTTGGGTCAGGGGCGGGAACACTGAAGCTTTCTTT	CASSWVRGGNTEAFF
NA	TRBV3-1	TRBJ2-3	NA	TGTGCCAGCAGCCCGCTCAGCACAGATACGCAGTATTTT	CASSPLSTDTQYF
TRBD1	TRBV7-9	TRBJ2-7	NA	TGTGCCAGCAGCCTGAGGGGGACAGGGAGCTACGAGCAGTACTTC	CASSLRGTGSYEQYF
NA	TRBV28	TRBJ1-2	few	TGTGCCAGCAGTTTAAGGGCAGGCAGACTTACTAACTATGGCTACACCTTC	CASSLRAGRLTNYGYTF
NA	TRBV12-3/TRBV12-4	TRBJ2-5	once	TGTGCCAGCAGCCGGAGAGTTGACAGCACGCGGACCCAGTACTTC	CASSRRVDSTRTQYF
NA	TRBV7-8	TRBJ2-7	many	TGTGCCAGCAGCTTAGATCGGACAGAGTCCTACGAGCAGTACTTC	CASSLDRTESYEQYF
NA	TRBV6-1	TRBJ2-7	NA	TGTGCCAGTCACGATAGGGCCCAAAGCTACGAGCAGTACTTC	CASHDRAQSYEQYF
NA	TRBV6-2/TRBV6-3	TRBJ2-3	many	TGTGCCAGCAGTTTCGGACAGACAGATACGCAGTATTTT	CASSFGQTDTQYF
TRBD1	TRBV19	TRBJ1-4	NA	TGTGCCAGTAGCCGCGACAGGGAGAATGAAAAACTGTTTTTT	CASSRDRENEKLFF
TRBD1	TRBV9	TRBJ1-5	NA	TGTGCCAGCAGCGTCGGGACAGACCAGCCCCAGCATTTT	CASSVGTDQPQHF
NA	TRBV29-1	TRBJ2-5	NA	TGCAGCGTTGTGAACAGGGTTGTGGAGACCCAGTACTTC	CSVVNRVVETQYF
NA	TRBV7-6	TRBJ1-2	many	TGTGCCAGCAGCTTAGGGGTATACTATGGCTACACCTTC	CASSLGVYYGYTF
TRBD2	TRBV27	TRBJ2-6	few	TGTGCCAGCAGTTTATCACCCCCCAGCGGGGGGGCCACTGGGGCCAACGTCCTGACTTTC	CASSLSPPSGGATGANVLTF
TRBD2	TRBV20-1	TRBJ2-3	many	TGCAGTGCTGCTTGGGCTAGCGGGGGGGTAAGGACAGATACGCAGTATTTT	CSAAWASGGVRTDTQYF
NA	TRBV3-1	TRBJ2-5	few	TGTGCCAGCAGCGCACCGACTAGTTCCGAAGAGACCCAGTACTTC	CASSAPTSSEETQYF
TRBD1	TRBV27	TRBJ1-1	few	TGTGCCAGCAGTCTCAATCCCGGGACAGGGAGGGGCACTGAAGCTTTCTTT	CASSLNPGTGRGTEAFF
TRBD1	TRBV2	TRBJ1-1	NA	TGTGCCAGTCGGGGACAGGTACTGAACACTGAAGCTTTCTTT	CASRGQVLNTEAFF
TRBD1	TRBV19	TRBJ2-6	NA	TGTGCCAGTAGTTTCGGACAGGGGGCGGCTGGGGCCAACGTCCTGACTTTC	CASSFGQGAAGANVLTF
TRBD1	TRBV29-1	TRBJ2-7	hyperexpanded	TGCAGCGTCGACCCGGGACAGGGAGGCCTCGAGCAGTACTTC	CSVDPGQGGLEQYF
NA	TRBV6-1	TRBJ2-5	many	TGTGCCAGCAGTGAAGCCCCGGGGGCAGGGAAGACCCAGTACTTC	CASSEAPGAGKTQYF
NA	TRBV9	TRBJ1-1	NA	TGTGCCAGCGGGGGGGAGAACACTGAAGCTTTCTTT	CASGGENTEAFF
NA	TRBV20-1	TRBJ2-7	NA	TGCAGTGCTAACCTCATACCAGAGGCGTACGAGCAGTACTTC	CSANLIPEAYEQYF
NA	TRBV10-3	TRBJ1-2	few	TGTGCCATCAGTGAGTCTACCCGGCAAGCTAACTATGGCTACACCTTC	CAISESTRQANYGYTF
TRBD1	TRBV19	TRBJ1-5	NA	TGTGCCAGTAGTATAGGGACAGGGGGCCGACAGCCCCAGCATTTT	CASSIGTGGRQPQHF
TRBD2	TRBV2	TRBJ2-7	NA	TGTGCCAGCCGAGTTGCGGGAGTCCCCTACGAGCAGTACTTC	CASRVAGVPYEQYF
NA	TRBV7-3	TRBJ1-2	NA	TGTGCCAGCAGCCCCATACCTGGGACGGACTATGGCTACACCTTC	CASSPIPGTDYGYTF
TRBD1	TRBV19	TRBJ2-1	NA	TGTGCCAGTAGTACGGCCGGGACAGGGGGCAATGAGCAGTTCTTC	CASSTAGTGGNEQFF
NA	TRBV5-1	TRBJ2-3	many	TGCGCCAGCAGCCCGCTAGTGAGCACAGATACGCAGTATTTT	CASSPLVSTDTQYF
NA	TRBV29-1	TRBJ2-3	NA	TGCAGCGCCGCAGCAGGGGATACGCAGTATTTT	CSAAAGDTQYF
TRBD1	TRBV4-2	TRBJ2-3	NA	TGTGCCAGCAGCCAAGGGACAGGCGAACTCTCAGATACGCAGTATTTT	CASSQGTGELSDTQYF
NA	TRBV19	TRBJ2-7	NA	TGTGCCAGTAGTCCAGGATCAGGACCCTCCTACGAGCAGTACTTC	CASSPGSGPSYEQYF
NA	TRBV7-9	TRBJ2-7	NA	TGTGCCAGCAGCTTCCAGGGCCACGAGCAGTACTTC	CASSFQGHEQYF
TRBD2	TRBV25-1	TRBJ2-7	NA	TGTGCCAGCAGTGTGACGGGGGGCTACGAGCAGTACTTC	CASSVTGGYEQYF
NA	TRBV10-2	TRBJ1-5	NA	TGCGCCAGCGGCAGGGAGGCGAATCAGCCCCAGCATTTT	CASGREANQPQHF
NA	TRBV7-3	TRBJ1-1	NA	TGTGCCAGCAGCTTAACAAGGGAAGAAGCTTTCTTT	CASSLTREEAFF
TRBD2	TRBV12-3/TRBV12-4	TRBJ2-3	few	TGTGCCAGCAGCACCAGCGGGGGGGCCTCCACAGATACGCAGTATTTT	CASSTSGGASTDTQYF
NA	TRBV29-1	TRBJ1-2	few	TGCAGCGTCAGGACAGAAAAGGGAGGCTATGGCTACACCTTC	CSVRTEKGGYGYTF
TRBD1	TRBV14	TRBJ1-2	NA	TGTGCCAGCAGCCAAGTGGAAAATCAGGGGGGCGGCTACACCTTC	CASSQVENQGGGYTF
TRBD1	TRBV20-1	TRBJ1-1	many	TGCAGTGCAGGATTGGGGGGACCAGGGGGCTTTAATGGTTTCTTT	CSAGLGGPGGFNGFF
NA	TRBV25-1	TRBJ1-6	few	TGTGCCAGCAGTGAAGGGGTGGGGCGGCTTCGATATAATTCACCCCTCCACTTT	CASSEGVGRLRYNSPLHF
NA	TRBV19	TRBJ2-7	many	TGTGCCAGTTCGGGGCCGAACAGGGAGCTCAGGGAGCAGTACTTC	CASSGPNRELREQYF
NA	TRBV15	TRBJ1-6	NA	TGTGCCACCAAACGGGGGGGGAGAGGCTCCTATAATTCACCCCTCCACTTT	CATKRGGRGSYNSPLHF
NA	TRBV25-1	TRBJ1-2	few	TGTGCCAGCAGTGAATCTGGCTATGGCTACACCTTC	CASSESGYGYTF
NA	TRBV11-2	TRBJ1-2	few	TGTGCCAGCAGCCCCATATCGGGTGTATTCGGTGGCTACACCTTC	CASSPISGVFGGYTF